This passage covers 23 T cell receptor beta chains from one sample sequenced in a study of STAT3 mutations in large granular lymphocyte leukemia. Study-level points and caveats: In T-cell large granular lymphocyte leukemia, about half of patients showed multiple immunodominant subclonotypes.

Their recognized antigens are unknown. Assay used: immunoSEQ multiplex PCR; TCRdb lists only in-frame clones, some missing. The repertoire has about 9,000 clones, around nine tenths of them found once; the top ten carry 80% to 85%. The sequenced sample was peripheral blood mononuclear cells. These receptors all stem from an elderly man with T-cell large granular lymphocyte leukemia. Some clones in this sample may be carry-over from other donors' samples.

The chain combines TRBV20-1 with TRBJ1-1; D call uncertain. The CDR3 totals 10 residues. Germline lookup yields CDR1 DFQATT and CDR2 SNEGSKA (reference sequence). Trimming took 7 bases from V and 4 from J, leaving 7 bases between them. The CDR3 DNA reads as TGCAGTGTCCGCGGCACTGAAGCTTTCTTT. This codes for CSVRGTEAFF.

This clone was recorded once. The chain's CDR3 is CASSLVGGNYGYTF. The CDR3 bases are TGTGCCAGCAGCTTAGTAGGGGGGAACTATGGCTACACCTTC. The chain recombines TRBV7-9 with TRBJ1-2; weak D call: TRBD1 (6 bases). V was cut by 1 base and J by 2 bases, with 8 bases left in between. This CDR3 is 14 amino acids long. Looked up from germline, CDR1 is SEHNR and CDR2 is FQNEAQ (reference sequence). Drawing the rest from reference TRBV7-9 and TRBJ1-2, the complete variable domain is DTGVSQNPRHKITKRGQNVTFRCDPISEHNRLYWYRQTLGQGPEFLTYFQNEAQLEKSRLLSDRFSAERPKGSFSTLEIQRTEQGDSAMYLCASSLVGGNYGYTFGSGTRLTVV.

In regard to this clone: The junction departs from germline at one end; a sequencing error may be responsible. The CDR3 DNA sequence: TGTGCCAGCAGCTTAGGACAGGGAGCCACTGCCTCCATCAACTTC. It specifies CASSLGQGATASINF. The chain uses TRBV7-2 and TRBJ2-5, with TRBD1 matching over 7 bases. The V gene's germline CDR1 is SGHTA and CDR2 FQGNSA. There are 15 residues in the CDR3.

This chain joins TRBV5-1 and TRBJ1-2; D not certain. This CDR3 has 14 residues. Germline V gives CDR1 SGHRS, CDR2 YFSETQ. Trimming took 2 bases from V and 4 from J, leaving 12 bases between them. CDR3 protein: CASSLSGAAYGYTF. CDR3 sequence (DNA): TGCGCCAGCAGCTTATCTGGAGCGGCCTATGGCTACACCTTC.

The gene calls are TRBV11-2 and TRBJ1-2; D not resolved. The germline gives CDR1 SGHAT, CDR2 FQNNGV. Deletions cut 4 bases from V and 7 bases from J, with 25 bases between. The CDR3 is 17 residues long. CDR3 DNA sequence: TGTGCCAGCAGCTCTCTACGCCAGACCCGGACCCGCAGTGGCTACACCTTC. Its translation is CASSSLRQTRTRSGYTF.

The V call is TRBV7-9, the J call TRBJ1-1; D gene uncertain. Germline loops: CDR1 SEHNR, CDR2 FQNEAQ (reference sequence). The CDR3 sequence is 13 residues long. V lost 1 base to trimming and J lost 5 bases, with 8 bases between them. The CDR3 region has the DNA TGTGCCAGCAGCTTAGGGGATATGACTGAAGCTTTCTTT. Protein product: CASSLGDMTEAFF.

This rearrangement joins TRBV6-1 to TRBJ2-7; 11 bases are shared with TRBD1. CDR1 is MNHNS, CDR2 SASEGT, per germline. The CDR3 covers 15 residues. V lost 2 bases and J lost 2; bases outside the gene matches: 2. For the CDR3, the DNA is TGTGCCAGCAGTGAACAGGACAGGGGGCCCTACGAGCAGTACTTC. Its translation: CASSEQDRGPYEQYF.

This chain joins TRBV18 and TRBJ2-5; D gene uncertain. Trimming took 0 bases from V and 5 from J, leaving 13 bases between them. This CDR3 comprises 15 residues. Germline CDR1 reads KGHSH; CDR2 reads LQKENI. CDR3 sequence: CASSPPGSVGETQYF. Written as DNA, the CDR3 is TGTGCCAGCTCACCACCGGGCAGCGTAGGGGAGACCCAGTACTTC. The full variable domain, completed using reference TRBV18 and TRBJ2-5, is NAGVMQNPRHLVRRRGQEARLRCSPMKGHSHVYWYRQLPEEGLKFMVYLQKENIIDESGMPKERFSAEFPKEGPSILRIQQVVRGDSAAYFCASSPPGSVGETQYFGPGTRLLVL.

J is TRBJ2-1 and V is TRBV5-1; 9 nucleotides match TRBD1. The CDR3 spans 14 residues. From germline, CDR1 is SGHRS and CDR2 YFSETQ. V dropped 4 bases and J dropped 10; count of bases not matched to a gene: 9. Here the CDR3 reads CASSVRTGGREQFF. DNA for the CDR3: TGCGCCAGCAGCGTACGAACAGGGGGCAGGGAGCAGTTCTTC.

This clone showed up just once. V usage is TRBV14 and J usage is TRBJ1-1, with 8 bases fitting TRBD1. Per germline, CDR1 SGHDN and CDR2 FVKESK. The length of the CDR3 is 15 residues. V trimming: 4 bases; J trimming: 6 bases; junction bases outside the gene matches: 10. The CDR3, as DNA: TGTGCCAGCAGCCTACGGACAGGGATGTTCGCTGAAGCTTTCTTT. This codes for CASSLRTGMFAEAFF. Full variable domain (missing parts from reference TRBV14 and TRBJ1-1): EAGVTQFPSHSVIEKGQTVTLRCDPISGHDNLYWYRRVMGKEIKFLLHFVKESKQDESGMPNNRFLAERTGGTYSTLKVQPAELEDSGVYFCASSLRTGMFAEAFFGQGTRLTVV.

The chain couples TRBV7-9 to TRBJ2-5; 13 bases line up with TRBD2. This CDR3 region has 18 residues. Germline CDR1 and CDR2: SEHNR and FQNEAQ (reference sequence). V shed 4 bases, J shed 2 bases, and the junction held 10 bases outside the gene matches. The CDR3 DNA follows: TGTGCCAGCAGCTCCCCGAAGAGACTAGCGGGGGGACAAGAGACCCAGTACTTC. Amino acid sequence: CASSSPKRLAGGQETQYF.

The chain carries TRBV7-2 and TRBJ1-1, with D unresolved. The V and J ends lost 1 base and 10 bases respectively, with 22 bases between them. Per the germline V gene, CDR1 is SGHTA and CDR2 is FQGNSA. This CDR3 is built from 16 residues. CDR3 sequence reads: CASSLDSVARLMGAFF. The CDR3 DNA reads TGTGCCAGCAGCTTAGATAGCGTGGCAAGACTAATGGGAGCTTTCTTT.

The chain uses TRBV5-4 and TRBJ1-1; 9 bases align to TRBD1. J gave up 2 bases and V 4 bases, and 12 bases lay outside the gene matches. This CDR3 is 17 amino acids long. Germline CDR1 is SGHNT and CDR2 is YYREEE (reference sequence). The DNA for the CDR3 is TGTGCCAGCAGCGGGGGGGGGACAGGGAACATTAACACTGAAGCTTTCTTT. The encoded protein is CASSGGGTGNINTEAFF.

The rearrangement links TRBV11-2 to TRBJ2-5, with 11 positions matching TRBD1. The germline CDR1 and CDR2 sequences are SGHAT and FQNNGV. J gave up 7 bases and V 2 bases, and 12 bases lay outside the gene matches. The length of the CDR3 is 17 residues. The chain's CDR3 is CASSLFIGQGARGTQYF. CDR3 nucleotide sequence: TGTGCCAGCAGCTTATTTATCGGACAGGGGGCGCGCGGGACCCAGTACTTC.

CDR3 coding DNA: TGCAGCGTTGAATCGGGGGCCACAGATACGCAGTATTTT. This gives the protein CSVESGATDTQYF. V is TRBV29-1 and J is TRBJ2-3, with D possibly called TRBD1 or TRBD2 (6 bases each). Per germline, CDR1 SQVTM and CDR2 ANQGSEA. The length of the CDR3 is 13 residues. With 2 bases removed from V and 2 bases from J, the gap between germline ends came to 8 bases.

The gene calls are TRBV18 and TRBJ2-7, with 8 bases identical to TRBD2. Germline V lookup: CDR1 KGHSH, CDR2 LQKENI. The V segment lost 6 bases and the J segment 7 bases; nucleotides outside the gene matches: 14. This CDR3 region has 15 residues. The CDR3 loop is CASSPEAGAPEEQYF. The CDR3 DNA follows: TGTGCCAGCTCCCCGGAAGCGGGGGCCCCTGAGGAGCAGTACTTC.

The CDR3 protein is CASSPYGETQYF. The CDR3 nucleotides read TGTGCCAGCTCACCATACGGAGAGACCCAGTACTTC. The rearrangement uses TRBV18 and TRBJ2-5; unclear D gene. V was clipped by 2 bases and J by 4 bases, with 5 bases between them. The germline CDR1 and CDR2 sequences are KGHSH and LQKENI. The CDR3 is 12 residues long.

The rearrangement joins TRBV6-1 to TRBJ1-2; 9 bases align to TRBD1. CDR3 length equals 17 residues. J was trimmed by 5 bases and V by 4 bases; bases with no gene match: 14. Per germline, CDR1 MNHNS and CDR2 SASEGT. CDR3 loop: CASSGRTGEVRGYGYTF. The CDR3 DNA reads as TGTGCCAGCAGTGGCAGGACAGGGGAGGTCCGTGGGTATGGCTACACCTTC.

The CDR3 nucleotides are TGTGCCAGCGGTGGTAGGTCAGGGCGGGATACGCAGTATTTT. It specifies CASGGRSGRDTQYF. The chain is built from TRBV6-5 and TRBJ2-3; TRBD1 is a possible D gene (5 bases). The germline V and J ends were trimmed by 8 bases and 6 bases, with 18 bases remaining between them. The CDR3 length is 14 residues. The germline V gene encodes CDR1 MNHEY and CDR2 SVGAGI.

This clone came up a few times. This chain links TRBV6-5 with TRBJ2-3; 7 bases line up with TRBD1. Germline assignment: CDR1 MNHEY and CDR2 SVGAGI. V dropped 4 bases and J dropped 14; count of bases not matched to a gene: 9. The length of the CDR3 is 12 residues. CDR3: CASSSQGGERYF. CDR3 bases: TGTGCCAGCAGTTCCCAAGGGGGCGAGCGGTATTTT.

CDR3 residues: CASSQDFAGTYEQYF. In DNA form, the CDR3 reads TGTGCCAGCAGCCAAGATTTTGCAGGGACCTACGAGCAGTACTTC. The chain links TRBV4-2 to TRBJ2-7, with D possibly TRBD1 on 5 matching bases. Germline V gene lookup returns CDR1 LGHNA and CDR2 YNFKEQ. Trimming took 0 bases from V and 2 from J, leaving 11 bases between them. The CDR3 covers 15 residues.

The chain carries TRBV5-1 and TRBJ2-2; D is perhaps TRBD2 (6 bases). Germline-derived CDR1 and CDR2 are SGHRS and YFSETQ. This CDR3 spans 13 amino acids. V was pared by 3 bases and J by 6 bases, with 9 bases between. The CDR3 nucleotides read TGCGCCAGCAGCTGGCGGAGGGCCGGGGAGCTGTTTTTT. Translation gives CASSWRRAGELFF.

V gene TRBV18 combines with J gene TRBJ1-5, with a possible D match to TRBD1 (5 bases). V shed 2 bases and J shed 10 bases, with 15 bases lying between them. In germline, CDR1 is KGHSH, CDR2 LQKENI. The CDR3 covers 14 residues. The CDR3 nucleotides are TGTGCCAGCTCACCAAGTTCTCTGGGGGGACCCCAGCATTTT. Translation gives CASSPSSLGGPQHF. Full variable domain (remainder filled in from reference TRBV18 and TRBJ1-5): NAGVMQNPRHLVRRRGQEARLRCSPMKGHSHVYWYRQLPEEGLKFMVYLQKENIIDESGMPKERFSAEFPKEGPSILRIQQVVRGDSAAYFCASSPSSLGGPQHFGDGTRLSIL.